These 10 T cell receptor beta chains share one sample of origin, sequenced in a study of patients and donors after allogeneic stem cell transplantation. Each CDR3 protein is one row after TCRdb ran MiXCR on the RT-PCR reads. Among 400,000 to 500,000 distinct CDR3 sequences listed, roughly 16% were seen once. Specimen: blood, either unsorted or a sorted T cell fraction (not recorded which). These receptors came from a human donor who was either an allogeneic HSCT recipient or a stem cell or donor lymphocyte infusion donor (not recorded which). It is not recorded whose cells these are; they may come from a transplant donor.

This clonotype came up many times. V and J are TRBV5-1 and TRBJ2-3; D perhaps matches TRBD2 (5 bases). CDR1 and CDR2 from the germline V gene are SGHRS and YFSETQ. V lost 5 bases to trimming and J lost 6 bases, with 13 bases between them. The CDR3 sequence is 13 residues long. CDR3 amino acids: CASRGREFDTQYF. The DNA for the CDR3 is TGCGCCAGCAGGGGAAGGGAGTTCGATACGCAGTATTTT.

This clonotype has just a few counts. This sequence joins TRBV6-5 and TRBJ1-6; D is perhaps TRBD1 (6 bases). CDR1 and CDR2 from the germline V gene are MNHEY and SVGAGI. CDR3 size: 18 residues. The V end lost 3 bases, the J end lost 7 bases, and 22 bases lay between the germline ends. The CDR3 reads CASSYLPPDTGLNSPLHF. DNA of the CDR3: TGTGCCAGCAGTTATCTCCCACCCGATACAGGGCTAAATTCACCCCTCCACTTT.

The chain has TRBV6-1 and TRBJ2-5; 7 bases are shared with TRBD2. The V gene end was trimmed by 2 bases and the J gene end by 5 bases; junction bases not matched to a gene: 5. Germline V gene lookup returns CDR1 MNHNS and CDR2 SASEGT. There are 14 residues in the CDR3. The DNA for the CDR3 is TGTGCCAGCAGTGAACCAGGACTAGGCGAGACCCAGTACTTC. Protein product: CASSEPGLGETQYF.

In its sample, this clonotype was seen many times. The chain's CDR3 is CASSKDRGYAEAFF. The CDR3 DNA reads as TGTGCCAGCAGTAAAGACAGGGGCTACGCTGAAGCTTTCTTT. The rearrangement links TRBV2 to TRBJ1-1, with 8 bases matching TRBD1. Germline V gene sequence: CDR1 SNHLY, CDR2 FYNNEI. J gave up 6 bases and V 5 bases, and 8 bases lay outside the gene matches. This CDR3 spans 14 amino acids.

This chain links TRBV6-1 with TRBJ2-1; 9 bases map to TRBD2. Germline V CDR1 and CDR2: MNHNS, SASEGT. V lost 6 bases and J lost 10; bases outside the gene matches: 7. The CDR3 length is 13 residues. Here the CDR3 reads CASSRTSASEQFF. The CDR3 bases are TGTGCCAGCAGCCGGACTAGCGCCAGCGAGCAGTTCTTC.

In this sample, this clonotype turned up a few times. CDR3 DNA: TGTGCCAGCACCGTCGGGACTAGCGGAACAGATACGCAGTATTTT. Amino acid sequence: CASTVGTSGTDTQYF. The rearrangement links TRBV7-3 to TRBJ2-3, with 11 bases that match TRBD2. The CDR3 sequence is 15 residues long. Germline CDR1 is SGHTA and CDR2 is FQGTGA. The V gene end was trimmed by 7 bases and the J gene end by 3 bases; junction bases not matched to a gene: 6.

This clonotype was recorded a few times. The conserved final phenylalanine or tryptophan is absent from the CDR3, which likely points to a read error. The DNA is omitted, as the CDR3 cannot be located on it reliably, and the CDR3 follows TCRdb's listing. The V gene is TRBV10-3, the J gene TRBJ2-7; the D call of TRBD2 is as the table states it, not checked on the DNA. Germline V gene data show CDR1 as ENHRY and CDR2 as SYGVKD. The CDR3 comprises 12 residues, both ends counted. The CDR3: CAISGSGRTTII.

The chain is built from TRBV20-1 and TRBJ2-1; weak D call: TRBD2 (6 bases). The germline V gene encodes CDR1 DFQATT and CDR2 SNEGSKA (reference sequence). V was trimmed by 5 bases and J by 0 bases, leaving 11 bases between them. CDR3 size: 14 residues. In DNA, the CDR3 is TGCAGTGCTCAGCTAGCGTTCTCCTACAATGAGCAGTTCTTC. Its translation is CSAQLAFSYNEQFF.

This clonotype was seen a handful of times. CDR3 DNA sequence: TGCAGTGCTAGATCCCTTCGGACTAGCGGGAGCGTGGGGTCTGCTGAGCAGTTCTTC. This sequence encodes CSARSLRTSGSVGSAEQFF. The rearrangement links TRBV20-1 to TRBJ2-1; TRBD2 aligns across 13 bases. V was pared by 2 bases and J by 9 bases, with 19 bases of the junction left unmatched. The CDR3 runs 19 residues. From germline, CDR1 is DFQATT and CDR2 SNEGSKA (reference sequence).

The chain is built from TRBV20-1 and TRBJ2-3; 9 nucleotides line up with TRBD2. CDR1 and CDR2 (germline): DFQATT, SNEGSKA (reference sequence). The V and J ends lost 4 bases and 1 base, in that order; junction bases with no gene match: 6. The CDR3 totals 15 residues. CDR3 protein: CSANRLAAGTDTQYF. CDR3 DNA: TGCAGTGCTAACCGACTAGCGGCAGGCACAGATACGCAGTATTTT.